The present T cell receptor beta chain was sequenced within a study of CD8 T cells in Susac syndrome. The CDR3 spans 13 residues. Germline V CDR1 and CDR2: DFQATT, SNEGSKA (reference sequence). V lost 5 bases and J lost 7; bases outside the gene matches: 7. TCR beta was sequenced from blood CD8+ and CD4+ T cells. Treatment-naive patients with stable or active relapsing-remitting disease were the multiple sclerosis controls. RNA totalling roughly 0.45 to 1 ug underwent reverse transcription with random hexamers. Amplification of TCR beta CDR3 was carried out by immunoSEQ multiplex PCR, which covered 54 Vbeta and 13 Jbeta segments. One entry per CDR3 protein, called by TCRdb with MiXCR from the immunoSEQ multiplex PCR reads. The data contain almost 450,000 distinct CDR3 sequences, 75% to 90% of them singletons.

The chain carries TRBV20-1 and TRBJ2-1; 8 bases match TRBD1. The TCR sequence derives from a human donor with multiple sclerosis. The source material was CD8+ T cells from PBMCs. CDR3 in amino acids: CSAAGQGLNEQFF. CDR3 nucleotide sequence: TGCAGTGCTGCCGGACAGGGATTGAATGAGCAGTTCTTC.